The 5 T cell receptor beta chains listed next were all sequenced from one sample in a study of cytomegalovirus exposure and HLA in healthy donors. Vbeta (60) and Jbeta (13) primers were used in the PCR. The data were produced by immunoSEQ multiplex PCR, yet TCRdb's version contains in-frame clones alone and is incomplete. This table has about 130,000 clones, 80% appearing once. Sequencing was carried out using PBMCs. The source is a woman in her thirties or forties in good health and CMV-seronegative.

This clone appeared a single time. This sequence joins TRBV18 and TRBJ2-3, with a weak D call TRBD1 (5 bases). V was cut by 4 bases and J by 5 bases, with 7 bases left in between. The length of the CDR3 is 12 residues. Germline CDR1 KGHSH, CDR2 LQKENI. The CDR3: CASSQQVDTQYF. The DNA of the CDR3 is TGTGCCAGCTCACAACAGGTAGATACGCAGTATTTT.

This clone occurred once. The rearrangement joins TRBV9 to TRBJ2-3, with 9 nucleotides matching TRBD1. CDR3 length: 14 amino acids. The germline CDR1 and CDR2 sequences are SGDLS and YYNGEE. The V gene end was trimmed by 6 bases and the J gene end by 6 bases; junction bases not matched to a gene: 8. As DNA, the CDR3 is TGTGCCAGCAAGGCCGGGACAGGGTCCGATACGCAGTATTTT. Protein: CASKAGTGSDTQYF.

The chain has TRBV28 and TRBJ1-4, with D possibly being TRBD1 (6 bases). CDR1 and CDR2 (germline): MDHEN, SYDVKM. The ends were cut back, 6 bases at V and 4 bases at J, with 15 bases in the middle. This CDR3 has 15 residues. This CDR3 is CASSPRQVLNEKLFF. The CDR3 nucleotides are TGTGCCAGCAGCCCTCGACAGGTCCTTAATGAAAAACTGTTTTTT. Full variable domain (rest looked up from reference TRBV28 and TRBJ1-4): DVKVTQSSRYLVKRTGEKVFLECVQDMDHENMFWYRQDPGLGLRLIYFSYDVKMKEKGDIPEGYSVSREKKERFSLILESASTNQTSMYLCASSPRQVLNEKLFFGSGTQLSVL.

Written as DNA, the CDR3 is TGTGCCAGCAGCCTCGGGACAGATAATCAGCCCCAGCATTTT. It is translated as CASSLGTDNQPQHF. The chain has TRBV4-2 and TRBJ1-5; 7 bases agree with TRBD1. With V trimmed by 4 bases and J by 4 bases, 4 bases remained unmatched. Germline CDR1 LGHNA, CDR2 YNFKEQ. CDR3 length: 14 residues.

V and J are TRBV2 and TRBJ1-1; 9 bases align to TRBD1. The CDR3 runs to 16 residues. The V segment lost 4 bases and the J segment 2 bases; nucleotides outside the gene matches: 8. Germline CDR1 is SNHLY and CDR2 is FYNNEI. The DNA of the CDR3 is TGTGCCAGCAGTGTTCGACCACAGGGGGCCAACACTGAAGCTTTCTTT. Translating gives CASSVRPQGANTEAFF.